This T cell receptor beta chain was identified in a study of blood T cell repertoires in COVID-19. CDR1 and CDR2 from the germline V gene are MGHDK and SYGVNS. This CDR3 spans 16 amino acids. V dropped 2 bases and J dropped 1 base, with 14 bases sitting between them. Libraries were prepared by immunoSEQ multiplex PCR; TCRdb keeps only in-frame clonotypes and omits some of them. The table records under 45,000 clones, around 80% of them present only once. The rearrangement links TRBV25-1 to TRBJ2-5; possible D gene TRBD2, 5 bases. Sequences were obtained from peripheral blood. This receptor was obtained from a man in his sixties with active COVID-19. CDR3 nucleotides: TGTGCCAGCAGTGAAGTCCCGGGGATGATCCAAGAGACCCAGTACTTC. This encodes CASSEVPGMIQETQYF. Using reference TRBV25-1 and TRBJ2-5 for the parts outside the CDR3, the full variable domain is EADIYQTPRYLVIGTGKKITLECSQTMGHDKMYWYQQDPGMELHLIHYSYGVNSTEKGDLSSESTVSRIRTEHFPLTLESARPSHTSQYLCASSEVPGMIQETQYFGPGTRLLVL.